These T cell receptor beta chains were read from a single sample in a study of T cells in localized non-small cell lung cancer. Assay used: immunoSEQ multiplex PCR; TCRdb lists only in-frame clones, some missing. Of roughly 39,000 clones in the sample, about four fifths were seen once. This specimen consisted of PBMCs, obtained before any cancer treatment. Receptors were obtained from a woman aged 35-75 years with stage II squamous cell lung carcinoma. CDR3s include the opening cysteine and the closing phenylalanine or tryptophan. A D gene is named only where the DNA matches it firmly. Size is omitted from some rows. Given values are once, few, many or a class for expanded clones.

TRBJ2-6 | TRBD1 | NA | TRBV5-1 | TGCGCCAGCAGTCCCAAGGTCGTGACAGGGGGCGTTGGGGCCAACGTCCTGACTTTC | CASSPKVVTGGVGANVLTF
TRBJ1-6 | NA | NA | TRBV6-1 | TGTGCCAGCAGTGAAGGGTTAGAGAATTCACCCCTCCACTTT | CASSEGLENSPLHF
TRBJ1-1 | TRBD1 | NA | TRBV5-1 | TGCGCCAGCAGCTTGGTCTACAGGGGGCATCTGAACACTGAAGCTTTCTTT | CASSLVYRGHLNTEAFF
TRBJ1-2 | NA | NA | TRBV7-2 | TGTGCCGCCGAGGGGGGGTCCGGCTACACCTTC | CAAEGGSGYTF
TRBJ2-5 | TRBD1 | NA | TRBV28 | TGTGCCAGCAGTTTTAGTTCAGACCAGGGGGATAGGGCCCAGTACTTC | CASSFSSDQGDRAQYF
TRBJ1-2 | NA | NA | TRBV6-4 | TGTGCCAGCAGTCCCGGGCTGGTGAACTATGGCTACACCTTC | CASSPGLVNYGYTF
TRBJ1-3 | NA | NA | TRBV27 | TGTGCCAGCAGTCCGGACGGGACCTCTGGAAACACCATATATTTT | CASSPDGTSGNTIYF
TRBJ2-7 | NA | NA | TRBV7-8 | TGTGCCAGCAGCCCCAAACGGGCTAGCGTGTACGAGCAGTACTTC | CASSPKRASVYEQYF
TRBJ2-3 | NA | NA | TRBV28 | TGTGCCAGCAGTCCCCGGTTAGGGCGGAGCACAGATACGCAGTATTTT | CASSPRLGRSTDTQYF
TRBJ1-3 | TRBD1 | NA | TRBV7-2 | TGTGCCAGCAGCCCGGGACAGACAAACACCATATATTTT | CASSPGQTNTIYF
TRBJ2-2 | NA | few | TRBV7-2 | TGTGCCAGCAGCTCGACACTTTCCCGGGAGCTGTTTTTT | CASSSTLSRELFF
TRBJ2-5 | NA | NA | TRBV19 | TGTGCCAGTAGTCCGGGCCCGGCAGAGACCCAGTACTTC | CASSPGPAETQYF
TRBJ2-7 | TRBD2 | many | TRBV7-2 | TGTGCCAGCAGCCCCGGACTAGCGTTCTACGAGCAGTACTTC | CASSPGLAFYEQYF
TRBJ2-3 | NA | NA | TRBV15 | TGTGCCACCAGCAGAGATCGGGCAGGGGATGCAGATACGCAGTATTTT | CATSRDRAGDADTQYF
TRBJ1-2 | NA | NA | TRBV27 | TGTGCCAGCACCCCTCATTACAGGGCGAGCTATGGCTACACCTTC | CASTPHYRASYGYTF
TRBJ2-3 | NA | NA | TRBV4-2 | TGTGCCAGCAGCCAACCCCAGGGCTCAGATACGCAGTATTTT | CASSQPQGSDTQYF
TRBJ2-1 | NA | NA | TRBV6-1 | TGTGCCCTCGGAACCAGCCCACTCTCCTACAATGAGCAGTTCTTC | CALGTSPLSYNEQFF
TRBJ2-7 | TRBD2 | few | TRBV7-9 | TGTGCCAGCGGCTCACCTAGCGGGAGGGTCTACGAGCAGTACTTC | CASGSPSGRVYEQYF
TRBJ2-7 | NA | NA | TRBV27 | TGTGCCAGCAGTTTATCCATCGGGAGCTCCTACGAGCAGTACTTC | CASSLSIGSSYEQYF
TRBJ1-3 | NA | once | TRBV10-3 | TGTGCCATCAAGGCGGCTCTGGACGGAAACACCATATATTTT | CAIKAALDGNTIYF
TRBJ2-5 | NA | NA | TRBV28 | TGTGCCAGCTCCCAGGTCAACCAAGAGACCCAGTACTTC | CASSQVNQETQYF
TRBJ2-2 | NA | NA | TRBV2 | TGTGCCAGCGCCAGGGATTTAAACACCGGGGAGCTGTTTTTT | CASARDLNTGELFF
TRBJ1-1 | TRBD1 | NA | TRBV6-4 | TGTGCCAGCAGTGAAATAGCCGGGACAGATGCTTTCTTT | CASSEIAGTDAFF
TRBJ1-2 | TRBD1 | NA | TRBV6-1 | TGTGCCAGCAGCGACAGGGAAGGCTACACCTTC | CASSDREGYTF
TRBJ1-5 | TRBD1 | few | TRBV4-1 | TGCGCCAGCAGCCAAGAGCCAACAGGGGATCAGCCCCAGCATTTT | CASSQEPTGDQPQHF
TRBJ2-7 | NA | NA | TRBV11-2 | TGTGCCAGCAGTTCCCCAAATGGTTACGAGCAGTACTTC | CASSSPNGYEQYF
TRBJ1-6 | NA | NA | TRBV10-2 | TGCGCCAGCAGTGACAGGGGACGCTCACCCCTCCACTTT | CASSDRGRSPLHF
TRBJ2-7 | TRBD2 | NA | TRBV27 | TGTGCCAGCAGTTTACGAACTAGCGATGGCTACGAGCAGTACTTC | CASSLRTSDGYEQYF
TRBJ2-2 | NA | few | TRBV19 | TGTGCCAGTAGCGTGTATTGGGGGACCGGGGAGCTGTTTTTT | CASSVYWGTGELFF
TRBJ2-7 | TRBD2 | few | TRBV28 | TGTGCCAGCAGAGTGACTAGCGGGAGGTCCTACGAGCAGTACTTC | CASRVTSGRSYEQYF
TRBJ1-3 | NA | NA | TRBV5-1 | TGCGCCAGCAGCAGGACAGTCTCTGGAAACACCATATATTTT | CASSRTVSGNTIYF
TRBJ2-5 | TRBD1 | NA | TRBV9 | TGTGCCAGCAGCATTGGGACAGCTGTACAAGAGACCCAGTACTTC | CASSIGTAVQETQYF
TRBJ1-5 | NA | NA | TRBV28 | TGTGCCAGCAGTTTAGGTCAGCCCCAGCATTTT | CASSLGQPQHF
TRBJ1-1 | NA | NA | TRBV28 | TGTGCCAGCAGCCGGACGGATAAAATGAACACTGAAGCTTTCTTT | CASSRTDKMNTEAFF
TRBJ1-1 | NA | NA | TRBV7-2 | TGTGCCAGCAGCTTGGGCAGGTTGAACACTGAAGCTTTCTTT | CASSLGRLNTEAFF
TRBJ1-3 | NA | NA | TRBV29-1 | TGCAGCGTGGGAAACTCTGGAAACACCATATATTTT | CSVGNSGNTIYF
TRBJ2-7 | TRBD2 | NA | TRBV4-2 | TGTGCCAGCAGCCAAGCTAGCGGAAATACTTACGAGCAGTACTTC | CASSQASGNTYEQYF
TRBJ2-7 | TRBD2 | NA | TRBV7-8 | TGTGCCAGCAGCTTAGCCCCCTCTCTAGCGGGAAGCTCCTACGAGCAGTACTTC | CASSLAPSLAGSSYEQYF
TRBJ2-1 | TRBD1 | few | TRBV7-3 | TGTGCCAGCAGCTTAGGACAGGGTCCTTCAAGTGGGCAGTTCTTC | CASSLGQGPSSGQFF
TRBJ1-5 | NA | NA | TRBV6-5 | TGTGCCAGCAGTTACTCTCCAGCAACTAGCAATCAGCCCCAGCATTTT | CASSYSPATSNQPQHF
TRBJ2-3 | NA | NA | TRBV5-5 | TGTGCCAGCAGCTTGGACTGGTCCACAGATACGCAGTATTTT | CASSLDWSTDTQYF
TRBJ1-4 | NA | NA | TRBV15 | TGTGCCACCAGCAGAGCACCAGGCGGTAATGAAAAACTGTTTTTT | CATSRAPGGNEKLFF
TRBJ2-1 | TRBD1 | NA | TRBV7-9 | TGTGCCAGCAGCCGAGGGCGAGACAGGGGATTCGATGAGCAGTTCTTC | CASSRGRDRGFDEQFF
TRBJ2-5 | TRBD2 | NA | TRBV28 | TGTGCCAGCAGCGAAGCGGGAGGTCTGGAGACCCAGTACTTC | CASSEAGGLETQYF
TRBJ2-3 | NA | once | TRBV29-1 | TGCAGCGTGTCGGGGTACTCCGAAGGGGGGACGCAGTATTTT | CSVSGYSEGGTQYF
TRBJ1-4 | NA | NA | TRBV28 | TGTGCCAGCGGGCGGAACACTAATGAAAAACTGTTTTTT | CASGRNTNEKLFF
TRBJ1-2 | TRBD1 | NA | TRBV7-9 | TGTGCCAGCAGCAACTGGGACAGTCCTATAGGCTACACCTTC | CASSNWDSPIGYTF
TRBJ1-5 | NA | few | TRBV6-1 | TGTGCCAGCAGTGAAAACGGGGTTGGGAACAATCAGCCCCAGCATTTT | CASSENGVGNNQPQHF
TRBJ2-1 | TRBD1 | NA | TRBV27 | TGTGCCAGCACCGAATCCGGGACAGTCTACAATGAGCAGTTCTTC | CASTESGTVYNEQFF
TRBJ2-1 | TRBD2 | NA | TRBV5-1 | TGCGCCAGCAGCGAAGGACTAGCGGGAGTTAATGAGCAGTTCTTC | CASSEGLAGVNEQFF
TRBJ2-3 | NA | NA | TRBV29-1 | TGCAGCGTTGAATCAGGACTGTTCACAGATACGCAGTATTTT | CSVESGLFTDTQYF
TRBJ1-1 | TRBD1 | NA | TRBV15 | TGTGCCACCAGCAGACCAGGGGGCGCAAGCACTGAAGCTTTCTTT | CATSRPGGASTEAFF
TRBJ2-1 | NA | NA | TRBV29-1 | TGCAGCGTTGAAGAGGGCTACTTATCCTACAATGAGCAGTTCTTC | CSVEEGYLSYNEQFF